This T cell receptor (beta chain) was obtained from a study of blood T cell repertoires in COVID-19. Turning to the study itself: The analysed material was cDNA or gDNA that came from T cells, B-cell-depleted T cells, or PBMCs.

Germline V gene sequence: CDR1 MDHEN, CDR2 SYDVKM. Losses at the gene ends were 9 bases for V and 4 bases for J; bases not matched to a gene: 5. This CDR3 is built from 13 residues. While infection was still active, Seattle patients were enrolled and then followed longitudinally. Under the authors' procedure: Reference gene primer amplification in the assay estimated nucleated cell counts. Profiling relied on immunoSEQ multiplex PCR, and the TCRdb table lists in-frame clones only, not all of them. That table gives V, J and clone size, and the DNA gave D and trimming. Altogether some 180,000 clones are present, about 87% being singletons, with the ten largest covering less than 3%.

This clonotype was obtained from a woman of 80 years or more with COVID-19, enrolled during active disease. The V call is TRBV28, the J call TRBJ2-7; 11 nucleotides match TRBD2. The sample taken for sequencing was peripheral blood. The CDR3 region has the DNA TGTGCCAGTCATAGCGGGAGGGCTTACGAGCAGTACTTC. Translating it yields CASHSGRAYEQYF.